This TCR beta chain was observed in a study of shared clonotypes between healthy human individuals. Turning to the study itself: Each donor's CD4 naive and CD4 memory cells filled three plates apiece, CD8 naive two, and CD8 memory one.

The study's findings and limits: Richness estimates generally favored naive over memory subsets.

Remarks on this clone: Its antigen is not identified. Other DNA sequences of this sample code for an identical CDR3.

CD8 cells classed as naive were CD45RO-negative and positively selected for CCR7, excluding terminally differentiated effector memory CD45RA+ cells. Assay: immunoSEQ multiplex PCR; the TCRdb copy retains only in-frame clones and omits some. The sample has roughly 2,000,000 clones, around 93% seen once. V lost 2 bases and J 4 bases, leaving 4 bases between the germline ends. The germline CDR1 and CDR2 sequences are SGHDT and YYEEEE. The CDR3 spans 12 residues. Sequencing was done on a sample of naive CD8+ T cells from PBMCs. The receptor's source is a man between 18 and 29 years old in good health. Some clones in this sample may be carry-over from other donors' samples. The chain joins TRBV5-6 to TRBJ2-1; D remains unclear. The CDR3 DNA sequence: TGTGCCAGCAGCTTACAGTACAATGAGCAGTTCTTC. Encoded protein: CASSLQYNEQFF.